This passage covers 23 T cell receptor beta chains from one sample sequenced in a study of response to subunit inactivated influenza vaccine. TCRdb used MiXCR to reprocess the RT-PCR reads, holding one entry per CDR3 protein. The sample holds 500,000 or so distinct CDR3 sequences, 15% to 20% seen once. Sample: CD4+ T cells sorted from PBMCs, taken roughly 24 months after vaccination. The receptors shown here come from a man aged 50 to 69 who received an inactivated influenza vaccine.

V gene TRBV6-5 combines with J gene TRBJ1-1; D possibly corresponds to TRBD1 (6 bases). Germline V gene data show CDR1 as MNHEY and CDR2 as SVGAGI. Trimming stripped 0 bases from V and 0 bases from J, with 11 bases between. The CDR3 has 16 residues. This CDR3 reads CASSYSAGALNTEAFF. CDR3 sequence (DNA): TGTGCCAGCAGTTACTCGGCGGGGGCGTTGAACACTGAAGCTTTCTTT.

The J gene is TRBJ1-1, the V gene TRBV28, with 9 bases that match TRBD1. The CDR3 is made up of 14 amino acids. Trimming removed 2 bases from V and 6 bases from J; junction bases left unmatched: 4. Germline lookup yields CDR1 MDHEN and CDR2 SYDVKM. Written as DNA, the CDR3 is TGTGCCAGCAGTTTACTACAGGGGGCGTCTGAAGCTTTCTTT. Its translation: CASSLLQGASEAFF.

Only a few counts were recorded for this clonotype. This chain joins TRBV5-6 and TRBJ1-2; D not certain. In germline, CDR1 is SGHDT, CDR2 YYEEEE. The CDR3 is 12 residues long. The V and J ends lost 4 bases and 10 bases respectively, with 14 bases between them. The CDR3 spells CASSLTFGDYTF. CDR3 coding DNA: TGTGCCAGCAGCCTGACCTTTGGGGACTACACCTTC.

This chain uses TRBV7-9 with TRBJ2-7; no firm D call. Trimming took 5 bases from V and 2 from J, leaving 10 bases between them. This CDR3 has 13 residues. The V gene's germline CDR1 is SEHNR and CDR2 FQNEAQ (reference sequence). The CDR3 nucleotides are TGTGCCAGCAGCCCCTCTAATGCCTACGAGCAGTACTTC. Protein product: CASSPSNAYEQYF.

This clonotype occurred many times. The rearrangement joins TRBV12-3 or TRBV12-4 to TRBJ2-2; 7 bases align to TRBD2. V lost 5 bases and J lost 7; bases outside the gene matches: 7. This CDR3 has 14 residues. This chain's CDR3 is CASSLQGGIGELFF. The CDR3 bases are TGTGCCAGCAGTCTCCAGGGAGGGATCGGGGAGCTGTTTTTT.

In this sample, this clonotype turned up once. This chain uses TRBV6-1 with TRBJ1-3; a possible D gene is TRBD1 (5 bases). Germline CDR1 MNHNS, CDR2 SASEGT. V was pared by 6 bases and J by 2 bases, with 17 bases between. The CDR3 length is 16 residues. In DNA form, the CDR3 reads TGTGCCAGCAGCCCAACGGACATTGGGCCTGGAAACACCATATATTTT. It yields the protein CASSPTDIGPGNTIYF.

This clonotype was seen repeatedly, ten times or more. This chain connects TRBV7-8 to TRBJ2-3, with a tentative D call TRBD2 (5 bases). V dropped 0 bases and J dropped 1 base, with 8 bases sitting between them. CDR1 is SGHVS, CDR2 FQNEAQ, per germline. The CDR3 runs to 15 residues. The CDR3 DNA is TGTGCCAGCAGCTTAGCGGGAGTGGGCACAGATACGCAGTATTTT. This codes for CASSLAGVGTDTQYF.

The chain carries TRBV3-1 and TRBJ2-1, with 8 bases that match TRBD2. The length of the CDR3 is 16 residues. Germline V lookup: CDR1 LGHDT, CDR2 YNNKEL (reference sequence). Germline trimming cut 4 bases from V and 4 bases from J; bases unmatched to any gene: 9. In DNA form, the CDR3 reads TGTGCCAGCAGCCTTCACACTAGCGGAGTTTACAATGAGCAGTTCTTC. Encoded protein: CASSLHTSGVYNEQFF.

Here the CDR3 DNA reads TGTGCCAGCAGCCATGCCCTCGGACTAGCGGGCACCGGGGAGCTGTTTTTT. Its protein product is CASSHALGLAGTGELFF. The chain couples TRBV4-2 to TRBJ2-2, with 11 bases that match TRBD2. V lost 3 bases to trimming and J lost 4 bases; unmatched junction nucleotides: 7. The V gene's germline CDR1 is LGHNA and CDR2 YNFKEQ. CDR3 length: 17 residues.

This chain links TRBV12-3 or TRBV12-4 with TRBJ1-5; the D gene is possibly TRBD1 (5 bases). The CDR3 is made up of 14 amino acids. Trimming stripped 3 bases from V and 2 bases from J, with 8 bases between. CDR3 coding DNA: TGTGCCAGCAGTTTCGCGGGGGGCAATCAGCCCCAGCATTTT. This codes for CASSFAGGNQPQHF.

This clonotype was counted only a few times. The rearrangement uses TRBV7-8 and TRBJ1-2, with 9 bases aligning to TRBD1. CDR3 length equals 16 residues. Per the germline V gene, CDR1 is SGHVS and CDR2 is FQNEAQ. Trimming took 5 bases from V and 5 from J; bases not matched to a gene: 12. The DNA of the CDR3 is TGTGCCAGCAGCCAAACAAGGGTTGACAGGGGGTATGGCTACACCTTC. It codes for CASSQTRVDRGYGYTF.

This clonotype was seen a handful of times. This sequence joins TRBV5-4 and TRBJ2-1; D could derive from TRBD1 or TRBD2 (6 bases each). V shed 5 bases and J shed 9 bases, with 18 bases lying between them. Germline lookup yields CDR1 SGHNT and CDR2 YYREEE (reference sequence). CDR3 size: 14 residues. The DNA of the CDR3 is TGTGCCAGCAGTCGGGGGCAGGGCCGTGGTGAGCAGTTCTTC. It yields the protein CASSRGQGRGEQFF.

This clonotype has just a few counts. The chain joins TRBV30 to TRBJ1-1; D gene ambiguous. The CDR3 has 12 residues. V shed 7 bases and J shed 1 base, with 10 bases lying between them. Germline CDR1 is GTSNPN and CDR2 is SVGIG (reference sequence). In nucleotides, the CDR3 is TGTGCCTTTACCAGGCCGAACACTGAAGCTTTCTTT. Encoded protein: CAFTRPNTEAFF.

This clonotype was detected only a few times. The chain has TRBV3-1 and TRBJ1-1; D possibly corresponds to TRBD1 (6 bases). V was trimmed by 3 bases and J by 4 bases, leaving 6 bases between them. This CDR3 contains 12 residues. The germline gives CDR1 LGHDT, CDR2 YNNKEL (reference sequence). CDR3 in amino acids: CASSQGATEAFF. CDR3 nucleotides: TGTGCCAGCAGCCAGGGGGCCACTGAAGCTTTCTTT. Using reference TRBV3-1 and TRBJ1-1 for the parts outside the CDR3, the full variable domain is DTAVSQTPKYLVTQMGNDKSIKCEQNLGHDTMYWYKQDSKKFLKIMFSYNNKELIINETVPNRFSPKSPDKAHLNLHINSLELGDSAVYFCASSQGATEAFFGQGTRLTVV.

The chain links TRBV5-1 to TRBJ2-7; the D is unclear. V dropped 1 base and J dropped 8 bases, with 13 bases sitting between them. The CDR3 is made up of 13 amino acids. Germline V gives CDR1 SGHRS, CDR2 YFSETQ. The CDR3 nucleotides are TGCGCCAGCAGCTTGACATTTTTGGCTCAGCAGTACTTC. The encoded protein is CASSLTFLAQQYF.

As for this clonotype: Since a much larger clone is just one base distant, this may be a read error. This CDR3 is CASSSWTSVTDTQYF. CDR3 DNA sequence: TGTGCCAGCAGCTCCTGGACTAGCGTCACAGATACGCAGTATTTT. The chain combines TRBV7-9 with TRBJ2-3; 9 nucleotides agree with TRBD2. In germline, CDR1 is SEHNR, CDR2 FQNEAQ (reference sequence). V trimming: 4 bases; J trimming: 2 bases; junction bases outside the gene matches: 4. This CDR3 has 15 residues.

This clonotype was picked up a small number of times. CDR3 sequence: CASSTTGIGAYEQYF. The CDR3 nucleotides read TGCGCCAGCAGCACTACAGGGATCGGGGCCTACGAGCAGTACTTC. The rearrangement links TRBV5-1 to TRBJ2-7; D is perhaps TRBD1 (6 bases). The CDR3 has 15 amino acids. V was pared by 4 bases and J by 2 bases, with 16 bases between. Per germline, CDR1 SGHRS and CDR2 YFSETQ.

This clonotype showed up just a few times. The genes are TRBV5-1 and TRBJ2-5; D might be TRBD1 (5 bases). CDR3 length: 13 residues. The V and J ends lost 4 bases and 4 bases respectively, with 11 bases between them. The germline CDR1 and CDR2 sequences are SGHRS and YFSETQ. The chain's CDR3 is CASSPNDRETQYF. CDR3 nucleotide sequence: TGCGCCAGCAGCCCAAACGACAGAGAGACCCAGTACTTC.

This chain links TRBV20-1 with TRBJ1-4, with D hard to call. The V gene lost 3 bases and the J gene lost 8 bases, with 16 bases spanning the gap. Per germline, CDR1 DFQATT and CDR2 SNEGSKA (reference sequence). The length of the CDR3 is 14 residues. The DNA for the CDR3 is TGCAGTGCTAGTTCCCGGCGGGGTCAAGAAAAACTGTTTTTT. Translation: CSASSRRGQEKLFF.

The chain joins TRBV3-1 to TRBJ2-5; 11 nucleotides match TRBD2. Germline V CDR1 and CDR2: LGHDT, YNNKEL (reference sequence). The CDR3 contains 18 residues. Trimming at V came to 0 bases and at J to 2 bases, leaving 8 bases not matched to a gene. The CDR3 DNA follows: TGTGCCAGCAGCCAAGATCCTAGCGGGGGGTCATTTCAAGAGACCCAGTACTTC. Protein sequence: CASSQDPSGGSFQETQYF.

The chain uses TRBV29-1 and TRBJ2-3, with 8 bases fitting TRBD2. This CDR3 comprises 15 residues. V lost 2 bases to trimming and J lost 0 bases; unmatched junction nucleotides: 4. The germline CDR1 and CDR2 sequences are SQVTM and ANQGSEA. The CDR3 protein is CSVEIPSGSTDTQYF. The DNA for the CDR3 is TGCAGCGTTGAAATCCCTAGCGGGAGCACAGATACGCAGTATTTT.

This clonotype was detected only a few times. This chain links TRBV7-2 with TRBJ2-2; D ambiguous. V gave up 0 bases and J gave up 4 bases, with 9 bases separating them. The germline CDR1 and CDR2 sequences are SGHTA and FQGNSA. The CDR3 consists of 15 residues. Here the CDR3 reads CASSLAQPLTGELFF. CDR3 nucleotide sequence: TGTGCCAGCAGCTTAGCCCAGCCCCTCACCGGGGAGCTGTTTTTT.

This clonotype showed up just a few times. The V and J genes are TRBV20-1 and TRBJ2-5; D is perhaps TRBD2 (6 bases). The length of the CDR3 is 14 residues. Germline V lookup: CDR1 DFQATT, CDR2 SNEGSKA (reference sequence). V was trimmed by 5 bases and J by 5 bases, leaving 18 bases between them. CDR3 residues: CSAPVGGSVETQYF. CDR3 in DNA: TGCAGTGCTCCCGTCGGGGGTTCCGTCGAGACCCAGTACTTC.